This T cell receptor (beta chain) was obtained from a study of molecular identifiers for immune sequencing clone quantification. Naive CD8 libraries came from around 18,000 to 910,000 sorted cells with 10%, 30% or 50% RNA. Naive CD8 T cell sorting was performed on the CD8+CD4-CCR7+CD45RA+ phenotype. TCRdb fed the PCR reads into MiXCR, producing one record per CDR3 protein. The repertoire holds approximately 590,000 distinct CDR3 sequences, 25% seen once, with approximately 0.75% in the top ten. Comments on this clonotype: The antigen is undetermined. A much bigger clone sits one base away, suggesting this may be a read error.

Regarding the study as a whole: Barcode sharing among identical TCR molecules could make large clones appear smaller. Single-cell amounts of spiked Jurkat TCR RNA were reportedly detectable among 950,000 to 1,000,000 naive cells.

V was trimmed by 4 bases and J by 4 bases, leaving 13 bases between them. Germline CDR1 and CDR2: ENHRY and SYGVKD. The length of the CDR3 is 14 residues. Sequences were obtained from naive CD8+ T cells from blood, with Jurkat cell RNA spiked in. The subset here: FACS-sorted CD8+CD4-CCR7+CD45RA+ naive T cells. The receptor was isolated from a human donor in good health. Some libraries in this study had Jurkat cell RNA spiked in. V is TRBV10-3 and J is TRBJ1-2, with D tentatively TRBD1 (5 bases). CDR3 DNA: TGTGCCATCAGTGGGACCGGGACTCCCTATGGCTACACCTTC. It specifies CAISGTGTPYGYTF.